The present T cell receptor beta chain was sequenced within a study of OX40 agonist ivuxolimab in advanced cancers. The method was immunoSEQ multiplex PCR; TCRdb's version includes in-frame clones alone and lacks a portion of them. The table includes approximately 62,000 clones, roughly nine tenths detected once. Trimming cost V 3 bases and J 5 bases, with 14 bases left between them. From germline, CDR1 is LNHNV and CDR2 YYDKDF (reference sequence). There are 16 residues in the CDR3. This sequence joins TRBV15 and TRBJ1-6; D ambiguous. Sample: CD4+ or CD8+ T cells sorted from blood, taken in a trial of the OX40 agonist ivuxolimab. The receptor was derived from an adult with an advanced solid tumor such as melanoma, head and neck, liver or kidney cancer. In DNA form, the CDR3 reads TGTGCCACCAGCAGTCCGCTCGAGGCCAATAATTCACCCCTCCACTTT. Translation gives CATSSPLEANNSPLHF.